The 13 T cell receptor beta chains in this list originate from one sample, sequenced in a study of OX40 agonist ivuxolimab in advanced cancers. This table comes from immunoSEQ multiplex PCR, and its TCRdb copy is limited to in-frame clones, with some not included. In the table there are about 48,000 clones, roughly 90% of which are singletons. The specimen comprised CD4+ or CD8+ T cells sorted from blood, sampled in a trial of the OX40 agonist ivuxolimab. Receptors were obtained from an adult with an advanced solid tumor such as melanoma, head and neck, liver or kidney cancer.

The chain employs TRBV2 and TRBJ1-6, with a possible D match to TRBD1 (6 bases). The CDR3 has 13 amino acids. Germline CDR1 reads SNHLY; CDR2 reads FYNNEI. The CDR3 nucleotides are TGTGCGGGGCGAGGGGGGTATAATTCACCCCTCCACTTT. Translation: CAGRGGYNSPLHF.

The CDR3 here is CASSMFWGNTGELFF. DNA for the CDR3: TGTGCCAGTAGTATGTTCTGGGGTAACACCGGGGAGCTGTTTTTT. The rearrangement uses TRBV19 and TRBJ2-2; D unclear. Trimming pared 3 bases from V and 2 bases from J, leaving 10 bases between. CDR1 and CDR2 from the germline V gene are LNHDA and SQIVND (reference sequence). The CDR3 totals 15 residues.

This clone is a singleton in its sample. CDR3 nucleotide sequence: TGTGCCAGCAGCTCCCGGGCTGACCACTACACCTTC. The encoded protein is CASSSRADHYTF. The genes are TRBV9 and TRBJ1-2, with D unresolved. This CDR3 is 12 amino acids long. Germline lookup yields CDR1 SGDLS and CDR2 YYNGEE. V was clipped by 4 bases and J by 10 bases, with 14 bases between them. The full variable domain, with the rest looked up from reference TRBV9 and TRBJ1-2, is DSGVTQTPKHLITATGQRVTLRCSPRSGDLSVYWYQQSLDQGLQFLIQYYNGEERAKGNILERFSAQQFPDLHSELNLSSLELGDSALYFCASSSRADHYTFGSGTRLTVV.

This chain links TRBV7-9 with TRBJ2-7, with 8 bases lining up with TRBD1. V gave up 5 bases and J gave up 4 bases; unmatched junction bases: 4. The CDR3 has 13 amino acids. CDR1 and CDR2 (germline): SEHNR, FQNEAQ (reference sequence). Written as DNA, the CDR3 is TGTGCCAGCAGCGTGGACAGGGAGTACGAGCAGTACTTC. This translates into CASSVDREYEQYF.

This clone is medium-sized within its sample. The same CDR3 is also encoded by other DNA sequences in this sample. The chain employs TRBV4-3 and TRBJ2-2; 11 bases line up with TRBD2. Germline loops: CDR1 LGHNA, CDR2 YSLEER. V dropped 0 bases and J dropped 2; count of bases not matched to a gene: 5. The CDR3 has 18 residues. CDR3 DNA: TGCGCCAGCAGCCAAGATACCCTAGCGGGGGGAAACACCGGGGAGCTGTTTTTT. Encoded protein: CASSQDTLAGGNTGELFF.

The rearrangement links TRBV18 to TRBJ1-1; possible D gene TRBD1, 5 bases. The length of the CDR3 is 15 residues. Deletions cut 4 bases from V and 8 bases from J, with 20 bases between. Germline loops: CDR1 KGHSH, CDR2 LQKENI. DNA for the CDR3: TGTGCCAGCTCACACCCTGACAGCGTATACTACGAAGCTTTCTTT. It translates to CASSHPDSVYYEAFF.

Written as DNA, the CDR3 is TGTGCCAGCAGTCCAACCGGGACAGGGGGCGCCTACGAGCAGTACTTC. Its protein is CASSPTGTGGAYEQYF. V usage is TRBV28 and J usage is TRBJ2-7; the match to TRBD1 covers 12 bases. The CDR3 loop spans 16 amino acids. The trim removed 5 bases at V and 2 bases at J, leaving 7 bases unmatched. Germline loops: CDR1 MDHEN, CDR2 SYDVKM.

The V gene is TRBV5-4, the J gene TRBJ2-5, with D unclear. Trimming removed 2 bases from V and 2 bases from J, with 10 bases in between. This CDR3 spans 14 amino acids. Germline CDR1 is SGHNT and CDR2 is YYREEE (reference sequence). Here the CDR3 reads CASSFYIEQETQYF. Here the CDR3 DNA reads TGTGCCAGCAGCTTCTATATCGAACAAGAGACCCAGTACTTC.

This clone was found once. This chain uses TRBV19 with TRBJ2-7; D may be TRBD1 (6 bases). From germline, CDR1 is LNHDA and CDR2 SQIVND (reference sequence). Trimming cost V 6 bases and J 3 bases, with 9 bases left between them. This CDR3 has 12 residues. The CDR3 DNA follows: TGTGCCAGTAGCGGGACATACTACGAGCAGTACTTC. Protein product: CASSGTYYEQYF. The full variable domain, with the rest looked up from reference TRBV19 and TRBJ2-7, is DGGITQSPKYLFRKEGQNVTLSCEQNLNHDAMYWYRQDPGQGLRLIYYSQIVNDFQKGDIAEGYSVSREKKESFPLTVTSAQKNPTAFYLCASSGTYYEQYFGPGTRLTVT.

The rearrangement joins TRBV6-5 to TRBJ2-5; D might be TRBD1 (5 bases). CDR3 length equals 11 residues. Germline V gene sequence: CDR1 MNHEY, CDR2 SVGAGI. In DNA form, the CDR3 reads TGTGCAACCTTCCAGGGAGAGACCCAGTACTTC. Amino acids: CATFQGETQYF.

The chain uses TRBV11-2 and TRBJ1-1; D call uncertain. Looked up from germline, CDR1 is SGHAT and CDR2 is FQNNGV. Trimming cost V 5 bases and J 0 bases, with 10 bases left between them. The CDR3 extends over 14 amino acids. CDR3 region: CASSPDTLNTEAFF. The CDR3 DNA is TGTGCCAGCAGCCCTGACACCCTGAACACTGAAGCTTTCTTT.

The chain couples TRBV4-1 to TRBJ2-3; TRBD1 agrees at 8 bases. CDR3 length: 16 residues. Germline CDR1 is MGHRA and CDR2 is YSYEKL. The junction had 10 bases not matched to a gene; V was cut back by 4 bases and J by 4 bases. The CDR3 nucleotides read TGCGCCAGCAGCCGGCCAACAGGGGGAAGCGCAGATACGCAGTATTTT. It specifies CASSRPTGGSADTQYF.

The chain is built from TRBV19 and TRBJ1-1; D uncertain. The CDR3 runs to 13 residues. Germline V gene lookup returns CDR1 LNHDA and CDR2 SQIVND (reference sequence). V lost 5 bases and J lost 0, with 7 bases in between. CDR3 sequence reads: CASSLLLNTEAFF. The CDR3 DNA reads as TGTGCCAGTAGTCTGCTTTTGAACACTGAAGCTTTCTTT.